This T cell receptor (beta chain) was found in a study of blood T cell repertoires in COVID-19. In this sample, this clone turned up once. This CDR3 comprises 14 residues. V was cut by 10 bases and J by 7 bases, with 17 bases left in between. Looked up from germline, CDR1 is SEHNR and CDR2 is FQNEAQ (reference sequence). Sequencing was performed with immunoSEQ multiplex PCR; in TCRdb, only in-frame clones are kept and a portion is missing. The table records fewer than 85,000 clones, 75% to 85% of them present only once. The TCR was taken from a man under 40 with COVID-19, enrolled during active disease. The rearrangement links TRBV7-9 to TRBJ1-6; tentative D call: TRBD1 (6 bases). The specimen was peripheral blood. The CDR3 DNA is TGTGCCATTCCGGGGGGGCCGGGAAATTCACCCCTCCACTTT. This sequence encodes CAIPGGPGNSPLHF.